The clone carrying this TCR beta chain was detected once. The entry originates in a study of blood T cell repertoires in COVID-19. Only in-frame clones appear in the TCRdb table, and some are missing; sequencing was by immunoSEQ multiplex PCR. The sample lists about 200,000 clones, more than 80% occurring once. The CDR3 length is 16 residues. Trimming removed 2 bases from V and 2 bases from J, with 13 bases in between. CDR1 KGHSH and CDR2 LQKENI come from the germline V gene. This sequence was found in a man aged 25 to 45 who had recovered from COVID-19. The chain links TRBV18 to TRBJ2-4; D perhaps matches TRBD2 (5 bases). The sequenced material came from PBMCs or T cells enriched from blood (not recorded which). CDR3 loop: CASSPIPPGSKNIQYF. CDR3 bases: TGTGCCAGCTCACCAATCCCCCCGGGGTCCAAAAACATTCAGTACTTC.